The source of this T cell receptor (beta chain) is a study of follicular helper T cells after annual influenza vaccination. Findings and limits, study-wide: ICOS+CD38+ cTfh clonality change tracked circulating plasmablast frequency change.

To note about this clone: Its antigen is undetermined.

As for time point: 2014-2015 season, pre-vaccination. Before and after seasonal inactivated influenza vaccination, adults gave blood for sorting CD4 subsets for sequencing. No donor had influenza vaccine in the prior 6 months; all lived in the community. Each time point used about 35 to 100 mL of blood. This table comes from immunoSEQ multiplex PCR, and its TCRdb copy is limited to in-frame clones, with some not included. The sample records 27,000 or so clones, about 82% being singletons. Trimming cost V 6 bases and J 14 bases; bases outside gene matches: 16. The germline CDR1 and CDR2 sequences are MNHEY and SVGAGI. The CDR3 covers 15 residues.

The clonotype was recovered from an adult who received the influenza vaccine. The chain combines TRBV6-5 with TRBJ1-6; 7 nucleotides align to TRBD1. The material sequenced was CXCR5+ CD38- circulating T follicular helper cells from blood, taken on the day of influenza vaccination. Subset indicated: circulating Tfh, non-naive CD4+CXCR5+PD-1+ (ICOS+CD38+ or ICOS-CD38-). CDR3 amino acids: CASRPGGSPKGALHF. The CDR3 nucleotides read TGTGCCAGCAGACCAGGGGGATCTCCGAAGGGGGCCCTCCACTTT.